This TCR beta chain comes out of a study of shared clonotypes between healthy human individuals. Study at large: Donors had three CD4 naive, three CD4 memory, two CD8 naive and one CD8 memory plate apiece.

Study-wide results and limits: With a handful of donors compared, 5% to 5.5% of naive CD4 clonotypes were shared.

Notes on this clone: Its antigen is not identified.

The V and J ends lost 5 bases and 0 bases respectively, with 13 bases between them. The CDR3 is made up of 16 amino acids. The germline V gene encodes CDR1 SGHVS and CDR2 FNYEAQ. The data were produced by immunoSEQ multiplex PCR, yet TCRdb's version contains in-frame clones alone and is incomplete. This sample has 2.3 million or so clones, with approximately 95% found just once. This receptor was identified in a man aged 18 to 35 in good health. Some clones in this sample may be carry-over from other donors' samples. The chain couples TRBV7-6 to TRBJ1-4; unclear D gene. Sequenced input: naive CD4+ T cells from PBMCs. Subset: CD45RA+ positively selected. The CDR3 sequence: CASSPLPATTNEKLFF. CDR3 bases: TGTGCCAGCAGCCCCCTACCCGCTACAACTAATGAAAAACTGTTTTTT.